Following are 30 T cell receptor beta chains from one sample sequenced in a study of shared clonotypes between healthy human individuals. The table came from immunoSEQ multiplex PCR; TCRdb's copy has only in-frame clones and leaves some out. The sample records roughly 1.4 million clones, roughly 98.5% being singletons. Sequencing input: naive CD4+ T cells sorted from blood. The subset: CD45RA+ positively selected. The source of these receptors is a man aged 25 to 40 in good health.

The V call is TRBV7-8, the J call TRBJ1-3; no definite D call. This CDR3 spans 16 amino acids. V dropped 1 base and J dropped 0 bases, with 10 bases sitting between them. Germline CDR1 and CDR2: SGHVS and FQNEAQ. The CDR3 bases are TGTGCCAGCAGCTTAGTTAGCACGGGCTCTGGAAACACCATATATTTT. Translated: CASSLVSTGSGNTIYF.

The V gene is TRBV6-5, the J gene TRBJ2-5; D possibly uses TRBD1 or TRBD2 (6 bases each). CDR3 length equals 14 residues. V was trimmed by 7 bases and J by 7 bases, leaving 19 bases between them. Germline V lookup: CDR1 MNHEY, CDR2 SVGAGI. This chain's CDR3 is CASTQGRRVGTQYF. CDR3 bases: TGTGCCAGCACCCAGGGGAGGAGGGTTGGGACCCAGTACTTC.

The rearrangement links TRBV10-1 to TRBJ1-2; 8 nucleotides align to TRBD1. Germline V gene data show CDR1 as WNHNN and CDR2 as SYGVQD (reference sequence). The CDR3 runs to 13 residues. The V gene end was trimmed by 0 bases and the J gene end by 9 bases; junction bases not matched to a gene: 3. DNA of the CDR3: TGCGCCAGCAGTGAGTCCGACAGGGGCAGCTACACCTTC. Translation: CASSESDRGSYTF.

V is TRBV27 and J is TRBJ2-7; D is undetermined. This CDR3 is 13 amino acids long. V was cut by 3 bases and J by 4 bases, with 10 bases left in between. In germline, CDR1 is MNHEY, CDR2 SMNVEV (reference sequence). CDR3 in DNA: TGTGCCAGCAGTTTCAAGGCAATTTACGAGCAGTACTTC. This sequence encodes CASSFKAIYEQYF.

The chain links TRBV9 to TRBJ1-2; D ambiguous. Between the trimmed V and J ends, which lost 7 bases and 4 bases, there was a span of 14 bases. The germline gives CDR1 SGDLS, CDR2 YYNGEE. There are 13 residues in the CDR3. CDR3 amino acids: CASERREGYGYTF. In nucleotides, the CDR3 is TGTGCCAGCGAGAGAAGGGAGGGCTATGGCTACACCTTC.

The genes are TRBV14 and TRBJ2-7, with D possibly being TRBD1 (6 bases). The CDR3 sequence is 16 residues long. Between the trimmed V and J ends, which lost 3 bases and 6 bases, there was a span of 21 bases. Germline V lookup: CDR1 SGHDN, CDR2 FVKESK. The CDR3 bases are TGTGCCAGCAGCCATCCCACGGCAGGGGAATTTGCCGAGCAGTACTTC. Translated, it gives CASSHPTAGEFAEQYF.

The V call is TRBV2, the J call TRBJ2-7; D may be TRBD2 (5 bases). The CDR3 is 13 residues long. The V end lost 8 bases, the J end lost 4 bases, and 15 bases lay between the germline ends. CDR1 and CDR2 from the germline V gene are SNHLY and FYNNEI. The CDR3 region has the DNA TGTGCCAGCGAGGACGGGGTTCGGTACGAGCAGTACTTC. Translation gives CASEDGVRYEQYF.

V gene TRBV6-6 combines with J gene TRBJ2-1; no clear D. Between the trimmed V and J ends, which lost 6 bases and 0 bases, there was a span of 6 bases. Germline values: CDR1 MNHNY, CDR2 SVGAGI (reference sequence). The CDR3 totals 13 residues. The CDR3 protein is CASRAVSYNEQFF. The CDR3 coding sequence is TGTGCCAGCAGAGCCGTCTCCTACAATGAGCAGTTCTTC.

V is TRBV6-1 and J is TRBJ1-5; a possible D gene is TRBD1 (5 bases). CDR1 MNHNS and CDR2 SASEGT come from the germline V gene. The CDR3 loop spans 13 amino acids. V was clipped by 9 bases and J by 3 bases, with 12 bases between them. The CDR3 DNA sequence: TGTGCCAGTCACGGGACGGTCAATCAGCCCCAGCATTTT. Translation gives CASHGTVNQPQHF.

The rearrangement joins TRBV5-4 to TRBJ2-3; 11 bases align to TRBD2. The J segment lost 0 bases and the V segment lost 2 bases, leaving 11 bases of the junction unmatched. This CDR3 has 19 amino acids. Germline lookup yields CDR1 SGHNT and CDR2 YYREEE (reference sequence). This chain's CDR3 is CASSFPLAGGPTSTDTQYF. CDR3 in DNA: TGTGCCAGCAGCTTCCCCCTAGCGGGAGGCCCGACTAGCACAGATACGCAGTATTTT.

This chain links TRBV9 with TRBJ2-5; D gene unclear. The CDR3 runs 15 residues. Germline CDR1 and CDR2: SGDLS and YYNGEE. V dropped 0 bases and J dropped 0 bases, with 9 bases sitting between them. The CDR3, as DNA: TGTGCCAGCAGCGTAGGCAAGAGGTACCAAGAGACCCAGTACTTC. Translated: CASSVGKRYQETQYF.

J is TRBJ1-1 and V is TRBV5-1; maybe TRBD1 (5 bases). Germline V gene lookup returns CDR1 SGHRS and CDR2 YFSETQ. V lost 4 bases and J lost 0, with 10 bases in between. The CDR3 contains 14 residues. CDR3 coding DNA: TGCGCCAGCAGCATGGACACTATGAACACTGAAGCTTTCTTT. Translated: CASSMDTMNTEAFF. The whole variable domain, filled in from reference TRBV5-1 and TRBJ1-1, reads KAGVTQTPRYLIKTRGQQVTLSCSPISGHRSVSWYQQTPGQGLQFLFEYFSETQRNKGNFPGRFSGRQFSNSRSEMNVSTLELGDSALYLCASSMDTMNTEAFFGQGTRLTVV.

CDR3 sequence (DNA): TGTGCCAGAAGCTTCGTTGGGGTCGTCAAAAACATTCAGTACTTC. This sequence encodes CARSFVGVVKNIQYF. The rearrangement joins TRBV7-5 to TRBJ2-4. TRBV7-5 is deemed a pseudogene. The length of the CDR3 is 15 residues.

The chain employs TRBV10-1 and TRBJ2-2; D is possibly TRBD2 (5 bases). This CDR3 is 16 amino acids long. In germline, CDR1 is WNHNN, CDR2 SYGVQD (reference sequence). Trimming stripped 4 bases from V and 10 bases from J, with 22 bases between. The DNA for the CDR3 is TGCGCCAGCAGTGCCGGGGAGACGCCCCGGTTTGAGGAGCTGTTTTTT. The encoded protein is CASSAGETPRFEELFF.

The chain joins TRBV6-1 to TRBJ2-1; 15 bases are a match to TRBD2. The CDR3 contains 14 residues. Germline lookup yields CDR1 MNHNS and CDR2 SASEGT. The V gene end was trimmed by 8 bases and the J gene end by 8 bases; junction bases not matched to a gene: 4. The CDR3 protein is CASRTSGRGDEQFF. The CDR3 nucleotides are TGTGCCAGCCGGACTAGCGGGAGGGGGGATGAGCAGTTCTTC.

This clone was counted once. The rearrangement links TRBV5-8 to TRBJ2-1; 9 bases line up with TRBD2. V lost 4 bases, J lost 7 bases, and 6 bases stayed unmatched. CDR3 length equals 14 residues. Germline values: CDR1 SGHTS, CDR2 YDEGEE. In nucleotides, the CDR3 is TGTGCCAGCAGCGCTAGCGGGAACCGGAATGAGCAGTTCTTC. This gives the protein CASSASGNRNEQFF.

V is TRBV7-2 and J is TRBJ1-1; no clear D. The length of the CDR3 is 14 residues. Germline V gene lookup returns CDR1 SGHTA and CDR2 FQGNSA. V lost 1 base and J lost 4, with 10 bases in between. This CDR3 reads CASSLGGFSTEAFF. CDR3 DNA sequence: TGTGCCAGCAGCTTAGGGGGTTTCTCCACTGAAGCTTTCTTT.

Worth noting for this clone: Different DNA sequences within this sample yield the same CDR3. This rearrangement joins TRBV7-3 to TRBJ2-7; D tentatively reads TRBD1 or TRBD2 (6 bases each). The V gene's germline CDR1 is SGHTA and CDR2 FQGTGA. Trimming removed 1 base at V and 1 base at J, with 8 bases between. The CDR3 is made up of 14 amino acids. The chain's CDR3 is CASSLSGTSYEQYF. The CDR3 DNA reads as TGTGCCAGCAGCTTAAGCGGGACATCCTACGAGCAGTACTTC.

The chain uses TRBV30 and TRBJ2-7; weak D call: TRBD1 (6 bases). V gave up 2 bases and J gave up 4 bases, with 12 bases separating them. CDR1 is GTSNPN and CDR2 is SVGIG in the germline V gene (reference sequence). CDR3 length: 13 amino acids. DNA for the CDR3: TGTGCCTGGAGTCGGGACACCCCATACGAGCAGTACTTC. Amino acid sequence: CAWSRDTPYEQYF.

The rearrangement links TRBV19 to TRBJ2-7; 8 positions match TRBD2. Germline CDR1 and CDR2: LNHDA and SQIVND (reference sequence). V was pared by 4 bases and J by 3 bases, with 8 bases of the junction left unmatched. The CDR3 runs 15 residues. CDR3 residues: CASSSPGTSGYEQYF. CDR3 coding DNA: TGTGCCAGTAGTAGCCCCGGAACTAGCGGCTACGAGCAGTACTTC.

The chain recombines TRBV19 with TRBJ2-7; 7 bases align to TRBD1. This CDR3 is built from 14 residues. After removal of 4 bases from V and 2 bases from J, the junction contained 5 bases not matched to a gene. Germline-derived CDR1 and CDR2 are LNHDA and SQIVND (reference sequence). CDR3 region: CASSKTGTAYEQYF. CDR3 nucleotide sequence: TGTGCCAGTAGTAAGACAGGGACCGCCTACGAGCAGTACTTC.

This clone was counted a single time. The rearrangement uses TRBV10-2 and TRBJ1-1, with 8 bases fitting TRBD1. The germline CDR1 and CDR2 sequences are WSHSY and SAAADI. The length of the CDR3 is 13 residues. The trim removed 8 bases at V and 4 bases at J, leaving 6 bases unmatched. The CDR3 sequence: CASCTQGGTEAFF. CDR3 DNA: TGCGCCAGCTGCACACAGGGGGGCACTGAAGCTTTCTTT.

The chain combines TRBV11-2 with TRBJ2-7, with D possibly TRBD2 on 5 matching bases. Germline V gives CDR1 SGHAT, CDR2 FQNNGV. The CDR3 is 17 amino acids. V gave up 0 bases and J gave up 2 bases, with 17 bases separating them. DNA for the CDR3: TGTGCCAGCAGCTTAGATACGCGGGTGGGTTCTCCCTACGAGCAGTACTTC. Translated: CASSLDTRVGSPYEQYF.

This clone was seen once. The chain's CDR3 is CASSFRFRDTGELFF. CDR3 nucleotide sequence: TGTGCCAGCAGCTTTAGGTTCAGAGACACCGGGGAGCTGTTTTTT. The rearrangement joins TRBV5-4 to TRBJ2-2, with no clear D. With 2 bases removed from V and 3 bases from J, the gap between germline ends came to 11 bases. The germline V gene has CDR1 SGHNT and CDR2 YYREEE (reference sequence). This CDR3 comprises 15 residues. Together with reference TRBV5-4 and TRBJ2-2, the CDR3 gives the full variable domain: ETGVTQSPTHLIKTRGQQVTLRCSSQSGHNTVSWYQQALGQGPQFIFQYYREEENGRGNFPPRFSGLQFPNYSSELNVNALELDDSALYLCASSFRFRDTGELFFGEGSRLTVL.

This clone was seen once. This rearrangement joins TRBV13 to TRBJ2-7; D is possibly TRBD2 (6 bases). Trimming took off 0 bases at V and 3 bases at J, with 12 bases between the two ends. Per germline, CDR1 PRHDT and CDR2 FYEKMQ (reference sequence). This CDR3 contains 15 residues. CDR3 DNA sequence: TGTGCCAGCAGCTTAGGCCTAATTAGCGGCTACGAGCAGTACTTC. It translates to CASSLGLISGYEQYF. The complete variable domain, with remaining parts taken from reference TRBV13 and TRBJ2-7, reads AAGVIQSPRHLIKEKRETATLKCYPIPRHDTVYWYQQGPGQDPQFLISFYEKMQSDKGSIPDRFSAQQFSDYHSELNMSSLELGDSALYFCASSLGLISGYEQYFGPGTRLTVT.

This chain uses TRBV14 with TRBJ1-4; 9 bases are a match to TRBD1. The V gene end was trimmed by 3 bases and the J gene end by 6 bases; junction bases not matched to a gene: 8. CDR1 and CDR2 (germline): SGHDN, FVKESK. The CDR3 is 16 residues long. CDR3 sequence (DNA): TGTGCCAGCAGCCAGGGACAGGGCCCCCCTTATGAAAAACTGTTTTTT. Amino acids: CASSQGQGPPYEKLFF. The full variable domain, its missing parts supplied by reference TRBV14 and TRBJ1-4, is EAGVTQFPSHSVIEKGQTVTLRCDPISGHDNLYWYRRVMGKEIKFLLHFVKESKQDESGMPNNRFLAERTGGTYSTLKVQPAELEDSGVYFCASSQGQGPPYEKLFFGSGTQLSVL.

This clone has just one count. The genes are TRBV5-1 and TRBJ2-5; 12 bases fit TRBD2. Germline loops: CDR1 SGHRS, CDR2 YFSETQ. CDR3 length: 13 amino acids. After removal of 7 bases from V and 4 bases from J, the junction contained 2 bases not matched to a gene. Written as DNA, the CDR3 is TGCGCCAGCGAGGGACTAGCGGGAGAGACCCAGTACTTC. It specifies CASEGLAGETQYF.

The V gene is TRBV5-6, the J gene TRBJ1-2, with D possibly TRBD1 on 6 matching bases. The CDR3 runs to 16 residues. V was cut by 1 base and J by 5 bases, with 18 bases left in between. CDR1 SGHDT and CDR2 YYEEEE come from the germline V gene. The CDR3 region is CASSLSGQGHNYGYTF. DNA for the CDR3: TGTGCCAGCAGCTTGTCTGGGCAGGGGCATAATTATGGCTACACCTTC.

On this clone: The sample contains more than one DNA sequence encoding this CDR3. This rearrangement joins TRBV7-2 to TRBJ2-7; 9 bases are shared with TRBD2. The V gene's germline CDR1 is SGHTA and CDR2 FQGNSA. The V and J ends lost 0 bases and 4 bases, in that order; junction bases with no gene match: 7. The CDR3 loop spans 16 amino acids. This CDR3 reads CASSLASSGSVYEQYF. Here the CDR3 DNA reads TGTGCCAGCAGCTTAGCAAGTAGCGGGAGTGTTTACGAGCAGTACTTC.

With respect to this clone: Other DNA sequences in the sample encode the same CDR3. This sequence joins TRBV29-1 and TRBJ2-3; D not resolved. V was clipped by 4 bases and J by 0 bases, with 11 bases between them. Germline CDR1 and CDR2: SQVTM and ANQGSEA. The CDR3 totals 14 residues. The CDR3 sequence is CSVARTGSTDTQYF. CDR3 nucleotides: TGCAGCGTTGCTCGAACCGGCAGCACAGATACGCAGTATTTT.